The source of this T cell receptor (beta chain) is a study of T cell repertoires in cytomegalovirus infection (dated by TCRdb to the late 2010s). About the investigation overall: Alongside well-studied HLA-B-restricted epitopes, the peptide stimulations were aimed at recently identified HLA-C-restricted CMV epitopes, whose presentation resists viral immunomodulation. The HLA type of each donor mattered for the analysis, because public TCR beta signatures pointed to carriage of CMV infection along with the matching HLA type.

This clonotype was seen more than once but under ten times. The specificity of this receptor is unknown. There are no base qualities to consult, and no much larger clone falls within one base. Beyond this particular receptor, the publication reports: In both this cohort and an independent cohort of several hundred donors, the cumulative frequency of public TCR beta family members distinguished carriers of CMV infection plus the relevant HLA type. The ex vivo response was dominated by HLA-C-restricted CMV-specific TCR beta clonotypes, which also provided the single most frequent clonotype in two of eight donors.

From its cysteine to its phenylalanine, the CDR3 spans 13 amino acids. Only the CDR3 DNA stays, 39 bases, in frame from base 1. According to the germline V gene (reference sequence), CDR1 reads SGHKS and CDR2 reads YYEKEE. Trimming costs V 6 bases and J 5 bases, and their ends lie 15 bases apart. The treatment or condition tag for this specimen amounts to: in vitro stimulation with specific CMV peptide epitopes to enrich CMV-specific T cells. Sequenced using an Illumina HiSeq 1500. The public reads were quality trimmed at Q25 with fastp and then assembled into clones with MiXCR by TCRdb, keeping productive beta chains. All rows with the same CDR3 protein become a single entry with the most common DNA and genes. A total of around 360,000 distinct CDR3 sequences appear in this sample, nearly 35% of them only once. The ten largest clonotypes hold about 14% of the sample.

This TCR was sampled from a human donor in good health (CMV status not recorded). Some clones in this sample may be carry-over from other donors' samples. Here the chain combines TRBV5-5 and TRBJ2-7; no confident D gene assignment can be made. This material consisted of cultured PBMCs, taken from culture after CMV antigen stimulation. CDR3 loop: CASNQEYGNEQYF. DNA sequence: TGTGCCAGCAACCAGGAATATGGAAACGAGCAGTACTTC.